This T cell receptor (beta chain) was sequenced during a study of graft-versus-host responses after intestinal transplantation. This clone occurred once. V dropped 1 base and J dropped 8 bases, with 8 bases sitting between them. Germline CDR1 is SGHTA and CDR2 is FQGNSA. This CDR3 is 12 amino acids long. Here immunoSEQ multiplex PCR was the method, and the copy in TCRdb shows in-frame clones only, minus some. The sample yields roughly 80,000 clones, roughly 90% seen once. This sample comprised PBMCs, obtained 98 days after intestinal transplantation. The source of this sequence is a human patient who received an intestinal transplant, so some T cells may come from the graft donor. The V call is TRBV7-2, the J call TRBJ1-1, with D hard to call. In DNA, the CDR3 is TGTGCCAGCAGCTTAGGGGGATCGGAAGCTTTCTTT. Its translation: CASSLGGSEAFF.